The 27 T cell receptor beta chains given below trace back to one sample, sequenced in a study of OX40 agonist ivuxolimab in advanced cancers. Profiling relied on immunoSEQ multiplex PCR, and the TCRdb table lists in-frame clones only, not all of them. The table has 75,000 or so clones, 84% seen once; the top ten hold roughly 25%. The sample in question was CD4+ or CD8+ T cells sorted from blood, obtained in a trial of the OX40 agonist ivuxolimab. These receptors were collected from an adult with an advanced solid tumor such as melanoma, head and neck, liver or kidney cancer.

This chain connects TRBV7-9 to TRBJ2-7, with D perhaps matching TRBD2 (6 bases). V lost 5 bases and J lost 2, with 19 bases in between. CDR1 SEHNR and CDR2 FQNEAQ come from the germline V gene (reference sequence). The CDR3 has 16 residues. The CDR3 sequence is CASSPPLRESPYEQYF. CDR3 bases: TGTGCCAGCAGCCCCCCGTTACGGGAGAGTCCCTACGAGCAGTACTTC.

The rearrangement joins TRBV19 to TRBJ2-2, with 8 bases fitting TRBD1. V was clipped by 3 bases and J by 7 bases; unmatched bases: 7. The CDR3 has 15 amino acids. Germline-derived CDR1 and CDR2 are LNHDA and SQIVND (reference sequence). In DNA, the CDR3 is TGTGCCAGTAGTATTCAGGGGGCGCGAGGCGGGGAGCTGTTTTTT. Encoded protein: CASSIQGARGGELFF. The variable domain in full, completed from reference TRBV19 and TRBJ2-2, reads DGGITQSPKYLFRKEGQNVTLSCEQNLNHDAMYWYRQDPGQGLRLIYYSQIVNDFQKGDIAEGYSVSREKKESFPLTVTSAQKNPTAFYLCASSIQGARGGELFFGEGSRLTVL.

In nucleotides, the CDR3 is TGTGCCAGCAGTGAAGCGCGAGGGGGGCTTCGGAACACTGAAGCTTTCTTT. It is translated as CASSEARGGLRNTEAFF. This chain uses TRBV6-1 with TRBJ1-1, with D possibly TRBD1 on 6 matching bases. The V and J ends lost 0 bases and 1 base respectively, with 15 bases between them. The CDR3 length is 17 residues. Germline assignment: CDR1 MNHNS and CDR2 SASEGT.

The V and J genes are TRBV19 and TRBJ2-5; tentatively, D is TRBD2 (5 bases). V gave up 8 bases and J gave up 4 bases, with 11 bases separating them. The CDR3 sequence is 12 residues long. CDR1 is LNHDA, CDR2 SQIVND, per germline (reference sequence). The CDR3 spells CASGRGLETQYF. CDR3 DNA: TGTGCCAGTGGACGGGGTTTAGAGACCCAGTACTTC.

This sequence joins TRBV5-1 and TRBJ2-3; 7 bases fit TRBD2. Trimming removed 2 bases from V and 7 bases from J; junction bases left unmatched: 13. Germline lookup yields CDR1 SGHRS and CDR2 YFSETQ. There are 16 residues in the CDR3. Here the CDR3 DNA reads TGCGCCAGCAGCTTACGTTTAGGCGGGGAGGGAAATACGCAGTATTTT. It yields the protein CASSLRLGGEGNTQYF. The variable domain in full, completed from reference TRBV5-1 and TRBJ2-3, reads KAGVTQTPRYLIKTRGQQVTLSCSPISGHRSVSWYQQTPGQGLQFLFEYFSETQRNKGNFPGRFSGRQFSNSRSEMNVSTLELGDSALYLCASSLRLGGEGNTQYFGPGTRLTVL.

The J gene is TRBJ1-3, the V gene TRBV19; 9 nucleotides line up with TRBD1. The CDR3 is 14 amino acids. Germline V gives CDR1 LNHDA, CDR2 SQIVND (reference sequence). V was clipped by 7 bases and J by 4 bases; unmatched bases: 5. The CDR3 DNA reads TGTGCCAGTAATACAGGGGGCTTCGGAAACACCATATATTTT. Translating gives CASNTGGFGNTIYF.

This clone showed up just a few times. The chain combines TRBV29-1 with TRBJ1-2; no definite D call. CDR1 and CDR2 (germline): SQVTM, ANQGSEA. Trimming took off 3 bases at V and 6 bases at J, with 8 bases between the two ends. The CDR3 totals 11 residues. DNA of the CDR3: TGCAGCGTTGAGCGGGAGGATGGCTACACCTTC. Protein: CSVEREDGYTF.

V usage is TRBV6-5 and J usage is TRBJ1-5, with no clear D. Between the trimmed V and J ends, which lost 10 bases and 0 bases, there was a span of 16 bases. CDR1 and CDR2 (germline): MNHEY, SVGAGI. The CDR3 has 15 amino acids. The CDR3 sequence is CAIQGLYNSNQPQHF. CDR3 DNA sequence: TGTGCCATCCAAGGGCTCTATAATAGCAATCAGCCCCAGCATTTT.

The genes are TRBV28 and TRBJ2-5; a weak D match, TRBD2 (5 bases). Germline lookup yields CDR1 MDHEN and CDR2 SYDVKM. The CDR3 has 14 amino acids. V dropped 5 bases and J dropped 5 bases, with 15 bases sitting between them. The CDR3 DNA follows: TGTGCCAGCAGTCCTTGGGCTAGCAGGGAGACCCAGTACTTC. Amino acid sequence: CASSPWASRETQYF.

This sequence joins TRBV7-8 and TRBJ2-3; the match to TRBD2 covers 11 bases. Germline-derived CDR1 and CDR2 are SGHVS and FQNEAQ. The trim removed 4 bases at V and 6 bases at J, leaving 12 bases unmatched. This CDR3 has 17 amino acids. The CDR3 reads CASSSHLLAGGVDTQYF. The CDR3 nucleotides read TGTGCCAGCAGCTCACACCTTCTAGCGGGGGGCGTGGATACGCAGTATTTT.

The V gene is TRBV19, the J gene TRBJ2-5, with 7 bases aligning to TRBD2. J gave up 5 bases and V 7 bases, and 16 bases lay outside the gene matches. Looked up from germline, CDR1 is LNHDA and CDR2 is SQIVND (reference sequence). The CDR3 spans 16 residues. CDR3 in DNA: TGTGCCAGTACCCCTATGTTTAGCGCGGGAGCTGAGACCCAGTACTTC. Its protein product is CASTPMFSAGAETQYF.

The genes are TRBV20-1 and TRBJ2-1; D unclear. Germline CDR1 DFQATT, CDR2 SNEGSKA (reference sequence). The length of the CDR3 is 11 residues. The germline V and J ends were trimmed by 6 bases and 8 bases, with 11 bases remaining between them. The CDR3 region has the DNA TGCAGTGCCAGCCCTAAGGATGAGCAGTTCTTC. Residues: CSASPKDEQFF.

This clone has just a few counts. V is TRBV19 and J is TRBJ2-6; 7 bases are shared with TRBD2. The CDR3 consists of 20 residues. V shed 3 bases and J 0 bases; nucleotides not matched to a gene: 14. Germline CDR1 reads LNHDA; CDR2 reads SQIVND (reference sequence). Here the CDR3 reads CASSIPSLGLGNSGANVLTF. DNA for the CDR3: TGTGCCAGTAGTATTCCCTCACTCGGACTAGGGAACTCTGGGGCCAACGTCCTGACTTTC.

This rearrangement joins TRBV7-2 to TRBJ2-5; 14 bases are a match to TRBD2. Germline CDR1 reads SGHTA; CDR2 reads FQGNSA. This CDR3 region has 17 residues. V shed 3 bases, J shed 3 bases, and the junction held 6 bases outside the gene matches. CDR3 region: CASSLRGLAGDEETQYF. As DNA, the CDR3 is TGTGCCAGCAGCTTGCGGGGACTAGCGGGAGATGAAGAGACCCAGTACTTC. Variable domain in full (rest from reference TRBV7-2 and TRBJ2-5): GAGVSQSPSNKVTEKGKDVELRCDPISGHTALYWYRQSLGQGLEFLIYFQGNSAPDKSGLPSDRFSAERTGGSVSTLTIQRTQQEDSAVYLCASSLRGLAGDEETQYFGPGTRLLVL.

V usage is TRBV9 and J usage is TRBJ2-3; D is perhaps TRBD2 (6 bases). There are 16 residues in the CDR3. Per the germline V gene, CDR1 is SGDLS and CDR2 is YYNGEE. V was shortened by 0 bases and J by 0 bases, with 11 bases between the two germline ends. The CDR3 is CASSVGGGTSTDTQYF. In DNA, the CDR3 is TGTGCCAGCAGCGTAGGGGGCGGGACGAGCACAGATACGCAGTATTTT.

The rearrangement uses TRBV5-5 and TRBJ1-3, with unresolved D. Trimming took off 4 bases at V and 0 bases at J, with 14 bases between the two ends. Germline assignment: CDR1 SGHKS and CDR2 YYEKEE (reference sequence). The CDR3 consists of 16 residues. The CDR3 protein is CASSLLVLDSGNTIYF. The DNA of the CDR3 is TGTGCCAGCAGCCTGCTAGTACTAGACTCTGGAAACACCATATATTTT.

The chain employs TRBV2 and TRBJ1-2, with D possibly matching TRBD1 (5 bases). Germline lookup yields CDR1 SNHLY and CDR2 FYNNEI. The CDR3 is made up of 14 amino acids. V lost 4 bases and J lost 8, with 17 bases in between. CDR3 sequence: CASSGRVPEDGYTF. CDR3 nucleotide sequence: TGTGCCAGCAGTGGCAGGGTACCGGAGGACGGCTACACCTTC.

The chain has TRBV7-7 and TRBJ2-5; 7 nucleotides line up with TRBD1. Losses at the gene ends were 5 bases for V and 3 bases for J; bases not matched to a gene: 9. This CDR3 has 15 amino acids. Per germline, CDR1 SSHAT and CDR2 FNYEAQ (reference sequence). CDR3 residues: CASSASGTAKETQYF. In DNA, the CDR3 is TGTGCCAGCAGCGCATCCGGGACAGCTAAAGAGACCCAGTACTTC.

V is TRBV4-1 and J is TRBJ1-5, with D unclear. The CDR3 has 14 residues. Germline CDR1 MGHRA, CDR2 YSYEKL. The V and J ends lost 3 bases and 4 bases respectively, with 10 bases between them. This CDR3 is CASSHTNENQPQHF. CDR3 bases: TGCGCCAGCAGCCACACAAACGAGAATCAGCCCCAGCATTTT.

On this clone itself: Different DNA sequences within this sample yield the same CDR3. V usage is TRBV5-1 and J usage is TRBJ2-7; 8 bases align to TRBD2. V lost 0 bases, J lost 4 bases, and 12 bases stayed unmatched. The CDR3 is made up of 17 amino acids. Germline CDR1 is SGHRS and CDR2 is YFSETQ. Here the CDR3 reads CASSLAVMTSEAYEQYF. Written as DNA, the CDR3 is TGCGCCAGCAGCTTGGCTGTTATGACTAGCGAGGCTTACGAGCAGTACTTC. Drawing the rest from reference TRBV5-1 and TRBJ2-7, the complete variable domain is KAGVTQTPRYLIKTRGQQVTLSCSPISGHRSVSWYQQTPGQGLQFLFEYFSETQRNKGNFPGRFSGRQFSNSRSEMNVSTLELGDSALYLCASSLAVMTSEAYEQYFGPGTRLTVT.

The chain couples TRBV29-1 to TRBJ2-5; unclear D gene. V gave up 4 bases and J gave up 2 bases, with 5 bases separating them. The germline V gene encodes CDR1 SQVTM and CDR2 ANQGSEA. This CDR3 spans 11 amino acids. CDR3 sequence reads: CSVAGQETQYF. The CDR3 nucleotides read TGCAGCGTTGCCGGTCAAGAGACCCAGTACTTC.

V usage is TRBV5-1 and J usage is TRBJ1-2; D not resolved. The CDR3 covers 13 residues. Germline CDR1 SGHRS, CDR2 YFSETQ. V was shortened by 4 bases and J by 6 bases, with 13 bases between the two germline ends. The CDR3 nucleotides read TGCGCCAGCAGCCTCGACCCCTCGGATGGCTACACCTTC. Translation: CASSLDPSDGYTF.

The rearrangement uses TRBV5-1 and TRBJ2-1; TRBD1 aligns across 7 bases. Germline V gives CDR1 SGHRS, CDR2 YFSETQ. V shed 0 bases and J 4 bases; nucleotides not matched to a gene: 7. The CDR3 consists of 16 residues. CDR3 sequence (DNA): TGCGCCAGCAGCTTGGCAGGGGGAGCTCCTTACAATGAGCAGTTCTTC. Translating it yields CASSLAGGAPYNEQFF.

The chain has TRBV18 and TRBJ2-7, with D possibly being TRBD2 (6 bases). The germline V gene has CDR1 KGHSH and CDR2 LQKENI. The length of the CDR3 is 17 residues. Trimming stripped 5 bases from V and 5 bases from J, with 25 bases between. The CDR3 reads CASSTNLAGTQADEQYF. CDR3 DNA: TGTGCCAGCTCAACTAACCTCGCTGGGACTCAGGCGGACGAGCAGTACTTC.

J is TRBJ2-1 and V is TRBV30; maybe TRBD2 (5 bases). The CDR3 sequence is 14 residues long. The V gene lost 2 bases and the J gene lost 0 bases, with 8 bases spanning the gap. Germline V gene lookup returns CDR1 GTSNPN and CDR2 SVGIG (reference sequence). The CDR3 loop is CAWSIGISYNEQFF. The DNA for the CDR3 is TGTGCCTGGAGTATCGGGATCTCCTACAATGAGCAGTTCTTC.

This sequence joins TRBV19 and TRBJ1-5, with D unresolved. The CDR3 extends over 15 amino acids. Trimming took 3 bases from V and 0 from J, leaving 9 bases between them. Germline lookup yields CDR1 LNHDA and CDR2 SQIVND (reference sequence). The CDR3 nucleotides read TGTGCCAGTAGTATCCGGGATGTTAGCAATCAGCCCCAGCATTTT. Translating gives CASSIRDVSNQPQHF.

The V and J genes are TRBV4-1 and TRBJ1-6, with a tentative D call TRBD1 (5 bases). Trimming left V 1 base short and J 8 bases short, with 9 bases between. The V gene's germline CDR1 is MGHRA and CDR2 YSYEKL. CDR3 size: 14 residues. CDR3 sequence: CASSQVGGDSPLHF. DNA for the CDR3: TGCGCCAGCAGCCAAGTGGGAGGGGATTCACCCCTCCACTTT.